These 4 T cell receptor beta chains share one sample of origin, sequenced in a study of blood T cells in healthy people across ages. Primed by a sample-barcoded 5' primer and a J-beta primer mix, a second PCR proceeded for roughly 6 to 12 cycles. TCRdb reprocessed the 5' RACE reads with MiXCR, giving one entry per CDR3 protein. The data contain some 1.4 million distinct CDR3 sequences, around 39% of them seen just once; the ten biggest clones take up 7% to 9%. Source material: blood. Receptor source: a woman under 30 in good health.

The chain carries TRBV5-1 and TRBJ1-1, with 7 bases that match TRBD1. V shed 0 bases and J 10 bases; nucleotides not matched to a gene: 6. Germline V gives CDR1 SGHRS, CDR2 YFSETQ. The length of the CDR3 is 13 residues. DNA for the CDR3: TGCGCCAGCAGCTTGGAGGAGACAGGGAGAGCTTTCTTT. Its translation: CASSLEETGRAFF.

This clonotype has more than one count but fewer than ten. The chain joins TRBV10-3 to TRBJ2-1, with TRBD1 as a possible D gene (7 bases). V was trimmed by 7 bases and J by 5 bases, leaving 15 bases between them. Germline CDR1 is ENHRY and CDR2 is SYGVKD. CDR3 length equals 14 residues. The chain's CDR3 is CAITDRDSNNEQFF. In DNA form, the CDR3 reads TGTGCCATCACTGACAGGGACTCGAACAATGAGCAGTTCTTC.

This clonotype came up a few times. The CDR3, as DNA: TGCAGCGTTTTTCAGGTTAGGGGGCTCGGGACCCAGTACTTC. This encodes CSVFQVRGLGTQYF. The rearrangement links TRBV29-1 to TRBJ2-5; 7 nucleotides agree with TRBD1. The V and J ends lost 5 bases and 7 bases, in that order; junction bases with no gene match: 13. The germline CDR1 and CDR2 sequences are SQVTM and ANQGSEA. CDR3 length equals 14 residues.

This clonotype was seen repeatedly, ten times or more. The chain is built from TRBV12-3 or TRBV12-4 and TRBJ1-2, with D uncertain. This CDR3 comprises 12 residues. The V gene lost 5 bases and the J gene lost 4 bases, with 8 bases spanning the gap. The CDR3 DNA sequence: TGTGCCAGCAGTCCCGGGTCCTATGGCTACACCTTC. Its translation: CASSPGSYGYTF.